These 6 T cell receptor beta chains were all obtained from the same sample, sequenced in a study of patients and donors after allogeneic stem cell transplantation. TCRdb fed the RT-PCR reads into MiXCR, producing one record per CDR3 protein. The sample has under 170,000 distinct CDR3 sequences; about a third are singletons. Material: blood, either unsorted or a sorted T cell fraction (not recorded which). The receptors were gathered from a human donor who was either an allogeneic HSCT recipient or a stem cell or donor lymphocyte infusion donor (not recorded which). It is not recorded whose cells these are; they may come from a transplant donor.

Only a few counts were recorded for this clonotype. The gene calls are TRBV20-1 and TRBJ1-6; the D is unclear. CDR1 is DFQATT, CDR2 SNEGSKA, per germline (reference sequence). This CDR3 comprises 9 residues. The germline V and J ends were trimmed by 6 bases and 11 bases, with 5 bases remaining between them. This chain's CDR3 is CSATPPLHF. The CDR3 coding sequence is TGCAGTGCAACCCCACCCCTCCACTTT.

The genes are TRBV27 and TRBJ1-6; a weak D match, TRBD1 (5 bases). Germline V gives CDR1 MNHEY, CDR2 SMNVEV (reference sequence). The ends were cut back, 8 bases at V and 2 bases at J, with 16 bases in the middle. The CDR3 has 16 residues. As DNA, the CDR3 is TGTGCCAGCGCCCCGGGACCAGTCCCCTATAATTCACCCCTCCACTTT. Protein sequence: CASAPGPVPYNSPLHF.

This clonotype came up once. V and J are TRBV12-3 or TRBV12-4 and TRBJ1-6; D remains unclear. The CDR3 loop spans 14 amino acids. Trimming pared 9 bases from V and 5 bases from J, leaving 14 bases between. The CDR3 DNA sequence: TGTGCCAGTTGGTTGGGTTTCCATAATTCACCCCTCCACTTT. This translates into CASWLGFHNSPLHF.

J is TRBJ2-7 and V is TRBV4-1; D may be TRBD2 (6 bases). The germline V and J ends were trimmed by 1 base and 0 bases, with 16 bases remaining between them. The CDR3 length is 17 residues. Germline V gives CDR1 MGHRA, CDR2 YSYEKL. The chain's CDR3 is CASSQAGRRGSSYEQYF. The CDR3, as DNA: TGCGCCAGCAGCCAAGCGGGGCGACGGGGGAGCTCCTACGAGCAGTACTTC.

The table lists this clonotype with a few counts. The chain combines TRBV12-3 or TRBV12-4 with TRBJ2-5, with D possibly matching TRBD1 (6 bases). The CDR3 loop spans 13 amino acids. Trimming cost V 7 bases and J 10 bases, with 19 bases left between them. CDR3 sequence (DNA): TGTGCCAGCACCACCTCGAGAGGGGGTAGCCAGTACTTC. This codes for CASTTSRGGSQYF.

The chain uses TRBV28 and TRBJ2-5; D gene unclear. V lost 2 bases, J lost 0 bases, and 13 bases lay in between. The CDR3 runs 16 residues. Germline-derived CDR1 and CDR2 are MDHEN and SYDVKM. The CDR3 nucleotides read TGTGCCAGCAGTTTAGCGAAGCTTCCCGACCAAGAGACCCAGTACTTC. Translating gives CASSLAKLPDQETQYF.